One TCR beta chain is described in this entry. What it binds is unknown. The V gene lost 2 bases and the J gene lost 1 base, with 12 bases spanning the gap. Germline CDR1 and CDR2: SGHDT and YYEEEE. The CDR3 has 16 amino acids. Produced via immunoSEQ multiplex PCR; TCRdb's table is partial and in-frame only. The repertoire consists of more than 65,000 clones, with roughly 80% occurring once and the leading ten covering approximately 0.81%. This specimen belongs to a study of T cell clones after liver transplantation. Turning to the study itself: Three of the eight recipients were HCV-positive; the rest had non-autoimmune, non-viral transplant indications.

Study-level points and caveats: Compared with third party-reactive sequences, donor-reactive ones declined more, independent of withdrawal success. The donor-reactive repertoire was only partly measurable in two subjects, lacking donor cells.

The clonotype originates from a human patient who received a liver transplant. The graft donor may be the source of some T cells. This chain links TRBV5-6 with TRBJ2-2, with a weak D call TRBD1 (6 bases). The material sequenced was CD4+ T cells from blood, taken 12 months after liver transplant. The CDR3 reads CASSFRTDLNTGELFF. The DNA for the CDR3 is TGTGCCAGCAGCTTTCGGACAGACCTGAACACCGGGGAGCTGTTTTTT.